This T cell receptor (beta chain) was captured in a study of shared clonotypes between healthy human individuals. On the study more broadly: Each donor's CD8 memory used one plate, CD8 naive two, each CD4 subset three.

Each cell subset's genomic DNA was divided evenly among several immunoSEQ plates. This table comes from immunoSEQ multiplex PCR, and its TCRdb copy is limited to in-frame clones, with some not included. The data show 2 million to 2.5 million clones, approximately 95% seen once. As for this clone: What it recognizes is unknown.

General study results and limits: Across subsets, estimated richness was generally greater for naive than for memory populations.

Division of CD4+ cells produced a CD45RA+ naive subset and a CD45RA-negative memory subset. CDR1 and CDR2 from the germline V gene are SGHRS and YFSETQ. Trimming stripped 4 bases from V and 0 bases from J, with 11 bases between. CDR3 size: 15 residues. The TCR comes from a man younger than 35 in good health. V is TRBV5-1 and J is TRBJ2-1, with D possibly being TRBD1 or TRBD2 (5 bases each). Sequenced material: naive CD4+ T cells sorted from blood. Specified subset: CD45RA+ positively selected. The CDR3 DNA is TGCGCCAGCAGCGGGGACGGCAGCTCCTACAATGAGCAGTTCTTC. Protein sequence: CASSGDGSSYNEQFF.